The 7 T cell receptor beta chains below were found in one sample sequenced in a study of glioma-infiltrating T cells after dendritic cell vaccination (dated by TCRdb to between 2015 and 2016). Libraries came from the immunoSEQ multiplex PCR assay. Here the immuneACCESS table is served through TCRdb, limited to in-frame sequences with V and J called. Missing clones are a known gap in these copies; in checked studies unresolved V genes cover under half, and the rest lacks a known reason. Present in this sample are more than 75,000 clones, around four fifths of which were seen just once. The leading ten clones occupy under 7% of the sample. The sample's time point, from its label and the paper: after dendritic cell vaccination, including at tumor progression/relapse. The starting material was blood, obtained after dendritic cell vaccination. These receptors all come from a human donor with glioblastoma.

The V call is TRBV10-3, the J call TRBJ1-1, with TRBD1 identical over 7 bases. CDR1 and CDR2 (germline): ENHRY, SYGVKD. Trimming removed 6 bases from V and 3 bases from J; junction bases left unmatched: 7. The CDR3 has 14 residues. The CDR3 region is CAIRPTGSDTEAFF. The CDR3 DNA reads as TGTGCCATCAGGCCGACAGGGTCGGACACTGAAGCTTTCTTT.

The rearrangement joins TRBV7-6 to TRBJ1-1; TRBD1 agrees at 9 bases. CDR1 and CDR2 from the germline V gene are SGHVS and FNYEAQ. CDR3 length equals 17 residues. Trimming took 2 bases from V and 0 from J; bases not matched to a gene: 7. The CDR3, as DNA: TGTGCCAGCAGCTTAAGACAGGGGGGCTCTATGAACACTGAAGCTTTCTTT. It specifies CASSLRQGGSMNTEAFF.

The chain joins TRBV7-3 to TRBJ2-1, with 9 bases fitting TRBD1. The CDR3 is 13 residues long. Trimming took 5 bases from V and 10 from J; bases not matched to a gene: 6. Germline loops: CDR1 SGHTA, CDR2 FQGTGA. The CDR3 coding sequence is TGTGCCAGCAGCCTAGTTACAGGGGGCGAGCAGTTCTTC. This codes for CASSLVTGGEQFF.

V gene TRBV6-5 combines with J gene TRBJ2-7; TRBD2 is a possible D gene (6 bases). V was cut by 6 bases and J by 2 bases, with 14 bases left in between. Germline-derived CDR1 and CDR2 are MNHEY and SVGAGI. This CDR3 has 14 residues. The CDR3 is CASRVGTAPYEQYF. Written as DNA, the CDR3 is TGTGCCAGCAGAGTCGGGACTGCCCCCTACGAGCAGTACTTC.

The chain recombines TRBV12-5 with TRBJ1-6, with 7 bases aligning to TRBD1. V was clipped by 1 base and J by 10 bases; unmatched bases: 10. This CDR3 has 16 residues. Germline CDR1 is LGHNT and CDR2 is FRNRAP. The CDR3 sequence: CASGLGTGTATSPLHF. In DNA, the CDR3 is TGTGCTAGTGGTTTGGGCACCGGGACAGCAACATCACCCCTCCACTTT.

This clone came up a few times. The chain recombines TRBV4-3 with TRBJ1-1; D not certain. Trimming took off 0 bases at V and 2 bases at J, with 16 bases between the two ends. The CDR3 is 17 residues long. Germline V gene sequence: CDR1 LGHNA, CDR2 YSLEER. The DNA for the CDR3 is TGCGCCAGCAGCCAAGAAGTCCCTACCATCCGTAACACTGAAGCTTTCTTT. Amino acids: CASSQEVPTIRNTEAFF.

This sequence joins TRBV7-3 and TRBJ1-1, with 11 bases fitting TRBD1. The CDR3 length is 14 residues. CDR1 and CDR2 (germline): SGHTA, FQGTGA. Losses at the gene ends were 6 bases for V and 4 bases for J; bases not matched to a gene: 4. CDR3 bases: TGTGCCAGCAGTTCCGGGACAGGGGGCACTGAAGCTTTCTTT. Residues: CASSSGTGGTEAFF.